This T cell receptor (beta chain) was obtained from a study of blood T cell repertoires in COVID-19. Looking at the study overall: The origin of the acute and convalescent COVID-19 samples was the United States, Italy and Spain. T cells, B-cell-depleted T cells, or PBMCs provided the cDNA or gDNA that served as material.

Germline V gives CDR1 MGHRA, CDR2 YSYEKL. The V end was cut by 2 bases, the J end by 0 bases, with 7 bases between. The CDR3 runs 15 residues. Original data processing: Researchers report that nucleated cell counts were estimated from reference gene primer amplification. Here immunoSEQ multiplex PCR was the method, and the copy in TCRdb shows in-frame clones only, minus some. That table gives V, J and clone size, and the DNA gave D and trimming. The repertoire holds around 360,000 clones, with around 87% as singletons. V gene TRBV4-1 combines with J gene TRBJ1-4, with D possibly TRBD1 on 6 matching bases. The sequencing input was peripheral blood. The sequence came from a woman aged 25-40 years with COVID-19, enrolled during active disease. CDR3: CASSQRTATNEKLFF. CDR3 DNA: TGCGCCAGCAGCCAAAGGACAGCAACTAATGAAAAACTGTTTTTT.